Listed below are T cell receptor beta chains from one sample, sequenced in a study of graft-versus-host responses after intestinal transplantation. The assay was immunoSEQ multiplex PCR, and TCRdb's table has in-frame clones only and misses some. The sample holds about 81,000 clones, 85% to 95% seen once. Which antigens these TCRs recognize remains unknown. This specimen was unstimulated CD4+ T cells sorted from spleen or lymph node cells, taken before transplant. Source of these receptors: a human donor who was the organ donor for an intestinal transplant. CDR3s include the opening cysteine and the closing phenylalanine or tryptophan. Fields, in order: J gene, D gene, V gene, clone size, CDR3 DNA, CDR3 protein. A D gene is named only where the DNA matches it firmly. Clone size appears in some rows only: once, few, many, or a class for an expanded clone.

TRBJ2-5 TRBD1 TRBV5-5 NA TGTGCCAGCTGCAGCTTTGCGCGGACAGGCGAAGAGACCCAGTACTTC CASCSFARTGEETQYF
TRBJ2-2 TRBD2 TRBV7-9 NA TGTGCCAGCAGCCCCCGACTAGCGGGAGCCGGGGAGCTGTTTTTT CASSPRLAGAGELFF
TRBJ1-3 NA TRBV6-1 NA TGTGCCAGCAGTGTGCTAGGGGTCAGCTCTGGAAACACCATATATTTT CASSVLGVSSGNTIYF
TRBJ1-1 NA TRBV7-9 NA TGTGCCAGCAGCCCAGATACAGGGAGATGGGCTTTCTTT CASSPDTGRWAFF
TRBJ2-5 NA TRBV30 NA TGTGCCTGGAGTTTTCTGGCGGGCAGGACGGAGACCCAGTACTTC CAWSFLAGRTETQYF
TRBJ2-1 TRBD2 TRBV4-1 once TGCGCCAGCAGACTAGCGGGGGGGATTTACAATGAGCAGTTCTTC CASRLAGGIYNEQFF
TRBJ2-5 TRBD2 TRBV10-3 NA TGTGCCATTGGACTAGCGGGGGGCCGAGAGACCCAGTACTTC CAIGLAGGRETQYF
TRBJ2-3 NA TRBV9 NA TGTGCCAGCAGCGAGAGACAGTACACAGATACGCAGTATTTT CASSERQYTDTQYF
TRBJ1-1 TRBD1 TRBV11-2 NA TGTGCCAGCAGCTTGGCCGGGACAGCTCAAATAGAAGCTTTCTTT CASSLAGTAQIEAFF
TRBJ2-6 TRBD1 TRBV10-3 NA TGTGCCACAGACAGGGGCTCTGGGGCCAACGTCCTGACTTTC CATDRGSGANVLTF
TRBJ1-1 NA TRBV6-5 NA TGTGCCAGCAGTTACCTCGGGAGAGACACTGAAGCTTTCTTT CASSYLGRDTEAFF
TRBJ2-7 NA TRBV18 NA TGTGCCAGCTCACCACAGTCCCGAGAGGTGGGCGAGCAGTACTTC CASSPQSREVGEQYF
TRBJ2-5 TRBD2 TRBV5-4 NA TGTGCCAGCAGCTCGCCAGCGGGAGATGAGACCCAGTACTTC CASSSPAGDETQYF
TRBJ2-3 NA TRBV27 NA TGTGCCAGCAGTTCCCTAGGGGCGGGGTACACAGATACGCAGTATTTT CASSSLGAGYTDTQYF
TRBJ2-3 TRBD2 TRBV4-1 NA TGCGCCAGCACAAGCAGACTAGCGGGGGTCACAGATACGCAGTATTTT CASTSRLAGVTDTQYF
TRBJ1-1 TRBD1 TRBV25-1 NA TGTGCCACGACAGGGGGCGTGTTTGGTTATCCTTTCTTT CATTGGVFGYPFF
TRBJ2-3 NA TRBV7-3 NA TGTGCCAGCAGCTTAACCCTACAGGGAACGCAGTATTTT CASSLTLQGTQYF
TRBJ1-1 NA TRBV5-1 NA TGCGCCAGCAGTCCAACTACCACGAACACTGAAGCTTTCTTT CASSPTTTNTEAFF
TRBJ2-5 TRBD2 TRBV18 once TGTGCCAGCTCACCACTAGCGGGAGAAGAGACCCAGTACTTC CASSPLAGEETQYF
TRBJ2-7 NA TRBV2 NA TGTGCCAGCCTGGAACCGTGGGCACCTTACGAGCAGTACTTC CASLEPWAPYEQYF
TRBJ2-3 TRBD2 TRBV14 NA TGTGCCAGCAGCGCAAGGGCGACTAGCGGGCCAGATACGCAGTATTTT CASSARATSGPDTQYF
TRBJ1-3 NA TRBV6-5 few TGTGCCAGCAGTTACTCATATGACAGGGGAAACACCATATATTTT CASSYSYDRGNTIYF
TRBJ2-5 NA TRBV7-2 few TGTGCCAGCAGCGTCTTCTACAGGGTGGCAGAGACCCAGTACTTC CASSVFYRVAETQYF
TRBJ2-3 NA TRBV9 once TGTGCCAGCAGCGTAGCGGTAGATACGCAGTATTTT CASSVAVDTQYF
TRBJ1-3 NA TRBV5-5 NA TGTGCCAGCAGCCAAAACCCGAGGGCCTGGTACTCTGGAAACACCATATATTTT CASSQNPRAWYSGNTIYF
TRBJ2-3 NA TRBV19 once TGTGCCAGTAGTATAGGGGCACGGGGGGCCAGCACAGATACGCAGTATTTT CASSIGARGASTDTQYF
TRBJ1-2 NA TRBV6-6 NA TGTGCCAGCAGTTACGCAGTTAACTATGGCTACACCTTC CASSYAVNYGYTF
TRBJ1-2 NA TRBV6-5 NA TGTGCCAGCAGTAATCATAACTATGGCTACACCTTC CASSNHNYGYTF
TRBJ2-1 TRBD2 TRBV6-1 NA TGTGCCAGCAGTGATGCCAGCGGGAGTAGTGGTGAGCAGTTCTTC CASSDASGSSGEQFF
TRBJ2-5 NA TRBV25-1 once TGTGCCAGCAGTGAACCAGGGAAAGAGACCCAGTACTTC CASSEPGKETQYF
TRBJ2-5 TRBD1 TRBV5-4 NA TGTGCCAGCAGCCCCGGGACAGTAGAGACCCAGTACTTC CASSPGTVETQYF
TRBJ2-1 TRBD1 TRBV2 NA TGTGCCAGCAGTGAAGACTTTCCGGGACAGGGCTCCTACAATGAGCAGTTCTTC CASSEDFPGQGSYNEQFF
TRBJ2-5 NA TRBV6-5 NA TGTGCCAGCAGATCGACAGAAGAGACCCAGTACTTC CASRSTEETQYF
TRBJ1-2 TRBD1 TRBV29-1 NA TGCAGCGTTGGGACAGGGGGTAACTATGGCTACACCTTC CSVGTGGNYGYTF
TRBJ1-4 TRBD1 TRBV18 NA TGTGCCAGCTCACCGCGACAGGGGAATGAAAAACTGTTTTTT CASSPRQGNEKLFF
TRBJ2-7 TRBD1 TRBV5-4 NA TGTGCCAGCAGTACCGTAGGACAGGGCAGATACGAGCAGTACTTC CASSTVGQGRYEQYF
TRBJ2-7 NA TRBV6-1 few TGTGCCAGCACAGAAGCCTACGAGCAGTACTTC CASTEAYEQYF
TRBJ2-1 NA TRBV5-1 NA TGCGCCAGCAGCTTGAGTAACACTTTACTACCCAATGAGCAGTTCTTC CASSLSNTLLPNEQFF
TRBJ1-3 NA TRBV5-5 NA TGTGCCAGCAGCTTACATCCGGGACACTCGATCTCTGGAAACACCATATATTTT CASSLHPGHSISGNTIYF
TRBJ2-2 NA TRBV28 NA TGTGCCAGCAGTTTTACAGGGAAGCCCGGGGAGCTGTTTTTT CASSFTGKPGELFF
TRBJ2-6 TRBD1 TRBV13 NA TGTGCCAGCAGCTTAGGCGTTCATACAGGGGGTATGGGGGCCAACGTCCTGACTTTC CASSLGVHTGGMGANVLTF
TRBJ2-1 TRBD1 TRBV5-1 NA TGCGCCAGCAGCTTGGGGGACAGGGTACACAATGAGCAGTTCTTC CASSLGDRVHNEQFF
TRBJ2-7 NA TRBV29-1 NA TGCAGCGTTGATAACGGGGCCTACGAGCAGTACTTC CSVDNGAYEQYF
TRBJ2-2 TRBD2 TRBV7-3 NA TGTGCCAGCAGCCCGCGGGGGGATACCGGGGAGCTGTTTTTT CASSPRGDTGELFF